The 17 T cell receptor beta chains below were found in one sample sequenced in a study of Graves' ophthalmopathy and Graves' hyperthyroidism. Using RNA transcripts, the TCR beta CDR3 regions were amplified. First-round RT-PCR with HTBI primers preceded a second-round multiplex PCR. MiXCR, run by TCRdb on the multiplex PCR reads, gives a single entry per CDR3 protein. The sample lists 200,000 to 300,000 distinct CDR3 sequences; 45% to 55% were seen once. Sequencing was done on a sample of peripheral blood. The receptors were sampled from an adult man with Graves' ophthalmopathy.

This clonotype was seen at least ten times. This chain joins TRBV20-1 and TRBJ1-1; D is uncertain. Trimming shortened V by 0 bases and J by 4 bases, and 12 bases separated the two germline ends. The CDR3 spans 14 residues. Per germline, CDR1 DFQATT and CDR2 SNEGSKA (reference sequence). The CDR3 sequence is CSARDSGRTTEAFF. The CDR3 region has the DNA TGCAGTGCTAGAGACTCGGGAAGGACCACTGAAGCTTTCTTT.

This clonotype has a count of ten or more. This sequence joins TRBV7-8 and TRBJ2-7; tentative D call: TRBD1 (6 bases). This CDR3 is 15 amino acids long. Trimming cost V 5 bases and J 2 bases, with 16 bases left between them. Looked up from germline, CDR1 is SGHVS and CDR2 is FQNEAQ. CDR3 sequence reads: CASSPKAGVAYEQYF. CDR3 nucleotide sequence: TGTGCCAGCAGCCCAAAGGCAGGGGTAGCCTACGAGCAGTACTTC. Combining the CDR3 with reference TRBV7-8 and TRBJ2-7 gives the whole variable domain GAGVSQSPRYKVAKRGQDVALRCDPISGHVSLFWYQQALGQGPEFLTYFQNEAQLDKSGLPSDRFFAERPEGSVSTLKIQRTQQEDSAVYLCASSPKAGVAYEQYFGPGTRLTVT.

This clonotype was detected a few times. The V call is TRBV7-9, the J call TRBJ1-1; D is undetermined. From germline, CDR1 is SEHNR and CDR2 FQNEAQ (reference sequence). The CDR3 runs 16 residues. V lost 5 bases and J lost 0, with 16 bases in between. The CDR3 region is CASSLGRTLMNTEAFF. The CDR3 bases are TGTGCCAGCAGCCTTGGACGAACCCTCATGAACACTGAAGCTTTCTTT.

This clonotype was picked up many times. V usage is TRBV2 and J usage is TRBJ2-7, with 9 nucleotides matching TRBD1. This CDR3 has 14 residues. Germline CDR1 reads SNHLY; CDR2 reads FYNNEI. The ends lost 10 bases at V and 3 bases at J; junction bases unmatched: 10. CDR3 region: CAIDRDRANYEQYF. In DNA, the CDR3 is TGTGCCATCGACCGGGACAGGGCTAACTACGAGCAGTACTTC.

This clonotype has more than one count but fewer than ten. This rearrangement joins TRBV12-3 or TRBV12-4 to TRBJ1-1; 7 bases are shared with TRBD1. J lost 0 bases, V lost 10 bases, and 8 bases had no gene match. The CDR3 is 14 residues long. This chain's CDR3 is CATRQGLMNTEAFF. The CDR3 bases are TGTGCCACTCGACAGGGCCTGATGAACACTGAAGCTTTCTTT.

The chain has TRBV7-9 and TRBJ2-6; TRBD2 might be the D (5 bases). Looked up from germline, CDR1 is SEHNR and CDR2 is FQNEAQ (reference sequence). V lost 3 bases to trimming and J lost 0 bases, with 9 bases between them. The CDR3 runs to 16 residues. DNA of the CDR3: TGTGCCAGCAGCTTCCCGGACTTCTCTGGGGCCAACGTCCTGACTTTC. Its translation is CASSFPDFSGANVLTF.

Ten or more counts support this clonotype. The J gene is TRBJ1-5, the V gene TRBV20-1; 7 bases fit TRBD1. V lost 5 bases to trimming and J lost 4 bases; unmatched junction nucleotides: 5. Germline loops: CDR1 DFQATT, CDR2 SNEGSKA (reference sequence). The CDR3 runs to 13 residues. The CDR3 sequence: CSAGRQGNQPQHF. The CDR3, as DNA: TGCAGTGCTGGAAGACAGGGTAATCAGCCCCAGCATTTT.

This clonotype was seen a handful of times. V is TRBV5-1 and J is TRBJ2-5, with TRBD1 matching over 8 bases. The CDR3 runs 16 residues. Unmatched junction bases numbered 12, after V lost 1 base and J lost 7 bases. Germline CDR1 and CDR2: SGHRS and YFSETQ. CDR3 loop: CASSLPGTGSIATQYF. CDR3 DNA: TGCGCCAGCAGCTTGCCCGGGACAGGATCAATTGCGACCCAGTACTTC.

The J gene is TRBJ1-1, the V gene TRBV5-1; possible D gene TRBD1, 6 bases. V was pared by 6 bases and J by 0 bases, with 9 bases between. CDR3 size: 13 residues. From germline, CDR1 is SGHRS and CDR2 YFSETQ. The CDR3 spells CASIQGMNTEAFF. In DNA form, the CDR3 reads TGCGCCAGCATTCAGGGGATGAACACTGAAGCTTTCTTT.

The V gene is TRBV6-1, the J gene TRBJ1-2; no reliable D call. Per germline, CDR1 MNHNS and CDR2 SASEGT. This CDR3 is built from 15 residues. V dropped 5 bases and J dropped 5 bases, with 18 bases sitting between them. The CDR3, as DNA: TGTGCCAGCAGTTTTGTAGGCGGCCTGGTTTATGGCTACACCTTC. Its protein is CASSFVGGLVYGYTF.

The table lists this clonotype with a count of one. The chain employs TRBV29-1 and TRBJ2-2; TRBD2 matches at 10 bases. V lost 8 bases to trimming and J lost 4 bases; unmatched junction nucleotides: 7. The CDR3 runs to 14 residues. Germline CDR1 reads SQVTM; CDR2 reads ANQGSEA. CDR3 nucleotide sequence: TGCAGCACCACCGGGACTAGCGCCACCGGGGAGCTGTTTTTT. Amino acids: CSTTGTSATGELFF.

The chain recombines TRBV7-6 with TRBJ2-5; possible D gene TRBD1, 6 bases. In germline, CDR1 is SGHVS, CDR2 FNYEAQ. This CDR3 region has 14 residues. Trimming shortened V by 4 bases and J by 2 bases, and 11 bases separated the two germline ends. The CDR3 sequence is CASSSRQEQETQYF. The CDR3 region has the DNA TGTGCCAGCAGCTCCCGACAGGAACAAGAGACCCAGTACTTC.

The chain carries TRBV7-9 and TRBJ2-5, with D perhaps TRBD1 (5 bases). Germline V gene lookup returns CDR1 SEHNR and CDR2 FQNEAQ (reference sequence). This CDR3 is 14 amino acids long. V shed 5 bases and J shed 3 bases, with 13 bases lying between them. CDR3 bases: TGTGCCAGCAGCCACTCAGGGCAGGAAGAGACCCAGTACTTC. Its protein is CASSHSGQEETQYF.

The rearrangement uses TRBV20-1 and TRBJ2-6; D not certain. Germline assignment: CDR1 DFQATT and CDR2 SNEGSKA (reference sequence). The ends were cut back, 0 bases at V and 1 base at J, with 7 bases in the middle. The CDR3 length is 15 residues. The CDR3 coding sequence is TGCAGTGCTAGAGACTCGTTTTCTGGGGCCAACGTCCTGACTTTC. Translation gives CSARDSFSGANVLTF.

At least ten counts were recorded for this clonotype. In DNA form, the CDR3 reads TGTGCCAGCAGCTCTCCGACAGACACTGAAGCTTTCTTT. The encoded protein is CASSSPTDTEAFF. The genes are TRBV7-6 and TRBJ1-1, with D possibly TRBD1 on 5 matching bases. Germline lookup yields CDR1 SGHVS and CDR2 FNYEAQ. This CDR3 comprises 13 residues. Trimming pared 4 bases from V and 3 bases from J, leaving 9 bases between.

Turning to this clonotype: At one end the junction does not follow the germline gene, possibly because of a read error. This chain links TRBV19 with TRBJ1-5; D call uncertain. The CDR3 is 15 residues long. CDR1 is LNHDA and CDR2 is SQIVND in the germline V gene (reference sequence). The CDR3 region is CANSTYHGSSQPQHF. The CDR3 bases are TGTGCCAATAGTACTTATCACGGGAGCAGCCAGCCCCAGCATTTT.

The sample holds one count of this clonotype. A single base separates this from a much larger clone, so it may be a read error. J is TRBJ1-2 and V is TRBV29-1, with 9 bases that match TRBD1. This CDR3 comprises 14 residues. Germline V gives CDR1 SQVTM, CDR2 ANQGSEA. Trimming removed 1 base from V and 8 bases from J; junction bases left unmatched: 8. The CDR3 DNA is TGCAGCGTTGAAGCTACACAGGGGGCAGGGGGCTACACCTTC. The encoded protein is CSVEATQGAGGYTF.